A selection of T cell receptor beta chains follows, all from one sample in a study of blood T cell repertoires in COVID-19. Method: immunoSEQ multiplex PCR; TCRdb's copy keeps in-frame clones and lacks some. The table has fewer than 130,000 clones, 70% to 90% seen once. Sequences were obtained from peripheral blood. The receptor source for this set is a human donor in a cohort sampled during active COVID-19. CDR3s include the opening cysteine and the closing phenylalanine or tryptophan. D genes are given only for firm matches. Size is stated for part of the rows, as once, few or many counts, or as a class when the clone is expanded.

d_call	j_call	clone_size	v_call	cdr3_nt	cdr3_aa
-	TRBJ2-1	-	TRBV21-1	TGTGCCAGCAGCACACGGACTAGCTCTCATGAGCAGTTCTTC	CASSTRTSSHEQFF
TRBD1	TRBJ2-7	-	TRBV5-1	TGCGCCAGCAGCGGGGACAGGGAGAGCTACGAGCAGTACTTC	CASSGDRESYEQYF
TRBD2	TRBJ2-1	few	TRBV10-2	TGCGCCAGCAGTGGGTATTTAGCGGGGGGAGGGAATGAGCAGTTCTTC	CASSGYLAGGGNEQFF
TRBD2	TRBJ2-5	-	TRBV5-1	TGCGCCAGCACGGGACTAGGGCAAGAGACCCAGTACTTC	CASTGLGQETQYF
-	TRBJ2-5	few	TRBV24-1	TGTGCCACCAGTGATTTTGCTCGGGAGACCCAGTACTTC	CATSDFARETQYF
-	TRBJ1-4	-	TRBV30	TGTGCCTGGAGCGCTCTCGACCCTAGAATAACCGATATTGAAAAACTGTTTTTT	CAWSALDPRITDIEKLFF
TRBD1	TRBJ2-5	-	TRBV14	TGTGCCAGCAGCCAAGCCTACGGACAGGGCCCACAAGAGACCCAGTACTTC	CASSQAYGQGPQETQYF
TRBD2	TRBJ2-5	few	TRBV7-2	TGTGCCAGCAGCCTACGGCTTAGCGGGGGGCGGGAGACCCAGTACTTC	CASSLRLSGGRETQYF
-	TRBJ1-1	-	TRBV30	TGTGCCTGGAGAATATCTATGAACACTGAAGCTTTCTTT	CAWRISMNTEAFF
-	TRBJ2-7	-	TRBV2	TGTGCCAGCGGCTTATCAGTGTACGAGCAGTACTTC	CASGLSVYEQYF
TRBD2	TRBJ2-1	once	TRBV6-2/TRBV6-3	TGTGCCAGCAGTCGTCCGGGACTAGATTTGGATGAGCAGTTCTTC	CASSRPGLDLDEQFF
TRBD1	TRBJ2-7	once	TRBV5-1	TGCGCCAGCAGCTTCGGGACAGGGGCCTCCTACGAGCAGTACTTC	CASSFGTGASYEQYF
TRBD1	TRBJ1-1	few	TRBV5-1	TGCGCCAGCGCAAACAGGGGGCTAGGGAGCACTGAAGCTTTCTTT	CASANRGLGSTEAFF
TRBD1	TRBJ1-5	-	TRBV6-5	TGTGCCAGCAGTCGGACAGGGAATAGCAATCAGCCCCAGCATTTT	CASSRTGNSNQPQHF
-	TRBJ1-5	-	TRBV30	TGTGCCTGGAGTAGGGTCGGACAGATCAATCAGCCCCAGCATTTT	CAWSRVGQINQPQHF
-	TRBJ1-3	-	TRBV7-2	TGTGCCAGCAGCTCCCGGACAGACTACTCTGGAAACACCATATATTTT	CASSSRTDYSGNTIYF
TRBD2	TRBJ2-3	-	TRBV18	TGTGCCAGCTCACCACCGAGAGCGGGGGGCTACACAGATACGCAGTATTTT	CASSPPRAGGYTDTQYF
TRBD1	TRBJ1-6	-	TRBV10-3	TGTGCCATCAGTGTGACAGGGGGCAATTCACCCCTCCACTTT	CAISVTGGNSPLHF
-	TRBJ1-4	-	TRBV7-6	TGTGCCAGCAGCTTAGCCGGGGGGAATGAAAAACTGTTTTTT	CASSLAGGNEKLFF
-	TRBJ2-5	once	TRBV19	TGTGCCAGTGCGGGGATCGCTGCGGAGACCCAGTACTTC	CASAGIAAETQYF
TRBD1	TRBJ1-6	-	TRBV18	TGTGCCAGCTCATTGGCACAGGGGATGTCACCCCTCCACTTT	CASSLAQGMSPLHF
-	TRBJ2-3	-	TRBV19	TGTGCCAGTAGTGACTCGGTTATCCAGCAGTATTTT	CASSDSVIQQYF
-	TRBJ1-1	-	TRBV10-3	TGTGCCATCAGTGAGTTACAGGGCAACACTGAAGCTTTCTTT	CAISELQGNTEAFF
-	TRBJ1-2	-	TRBV3-1/TRBV3-2	TGTGCCAGCAGCCAAGATCCGGCAGGGTCTGGCTACACCTTC	CASSQDPAGSGYTF
TRBD1	TRBJ2-7	-	TRBV9	TGTGCCAGCAGCGTAGCCCCGGACAGGGCGTCGTTGTACGAGCAGTACTTC	CASSVAPDRASLYEQYF
TRBD2	TRBJ2-1	-	TRBV18	TGTGCCAGCTCAATAGCGGGAGGGCTTTACAATGAGCAGTTCTTC	CASSIAGGLYNEQFF
-	TRBJ1-3	-	TRBV19	TGTGCCAGTAGTATGGGCCAGGGCTACTCTGGAAACACCATATATTTT	CASSMGQGYSGNTIYF
-	TRBJ2-6	-	TRBV7-2	TGTGCCAGCAGCACCCGAGACTTGTCTGGGGCCAACGTCCTGACTTTC	CASSTRDLSGANVLTF
-	TRBJ2-3	-	TRBV29-1	TGCAGCGTTGGGGACAACACAGATACGCAGTATTTT	CSVGDNTDTQYF
TRBD1	TRBJ1-1	-	TRBV3-1/TRBV3-2	TGTGCCAGCAGCCAAGCAGGGGGAAGGGGTGAAGCTTTCTTT	CASSQAGGRGEAFF